These 32 T cell receptor beta chains came from one sample sequenced in a study of identical twins. TCRdb reprocessed the 5' RACE reads with MiXCR, giving one entry per CDR3 protein. The table lists about 660,000 distinct CDR3 sequences, around 8.6% of them singletons. The same data also went into a second study, on yellow fever vaccine responses in identical twins.

Sequences were obtained from PBMCs. The source is a woman under 30 in good health.

In its sample, this clonotype was seen a few times. This chain joins TRBV6-5 and TRBJ2-7, with 10 bases aligning to TRBD1. Germline V CDR1 and CDR2: MNHEY, SVGAGI. This CDR3 is 15 amino acids long. The J segment lost 0 bases and the V segment lost 2 bases, leaving 1 base of the junction unmatched. The CDR3 spells CASSYGTGASYEQYF. In DNA, the CDR3 is TGTGCCAGCAGTTACGGGACAGGGGCCTCCTACGAGCAGTACTTC.

This clonotype has ten or more counts. The chain recombines TRBV2 with TRBJ2-7; tentative D call: TRBD1 (6 bases). V gave up 6 bases and J gave up 2 bases, with 17 bases separating them. Germline values: CDR1 SNHLY, CDR2 FYNNEI. The CDR3 extends over 15 amino acids. CDR3 amino acids: CASSVSGQGAYEQYF. The CDR3 DNA sequence: TGTGCCAGCAGCGTTTCGGGACAAGGGGCCTACGAGCAGTACTTC.

The chain is built from TRBV7-9 and TRBJ2-1, with D maybe TRBD1 (5 bases). Trimming pared 11 bases from V and 0 bases from J, leaving 11 bases between. The CDR3 length is 13 residues. CDR1 and CDR2 from the germline V gene are SEHNR and FQNEAQ (reference sequence). CDR3 region: CAGRRGSYNEQFF. The CDR3 region has the DNA TGTGCCGGACGTAGGGGCTCCTACAATGAGCAGTTCTTC.

The chain has TRBV7-9 and TRBJ1-1; D unresolved. In germline, CDR1 is SEHNR, CDR2 FQNEAQ (reference sequence). Trimming removed 1 base at V and 1 base at J, with 7 bases between. This CDR3 has 14 residues. The CDR3 region has the DNA TGTGCCAGCAGCTTAGGGGCCAAGAACACTGAAGCTTTCTTT. Translating it yields CASSLGAKNTEAFF. Combining the CDR3 with reference TRBV7-9 and TRBJ1-1 gives the whole variable domain DTGVSQNPRHKITKRGQNVTFRCDPISEHNRLYWYRQTLGQGPEFLTYFQNEAQLEKSRLLSDRFSAERPKGSFSTLEIQRTEQGDSAMYLCASSLGAKNTEAFFGQGTRLTVV.

This clonotype appeared many times. The chain uses TRBV29-1 and TRBJ2-1; the D is unclear. This CDR3 contains 15 residues. CDR1 and CDR2 (germline): SQVTM, ANQGSEA. Trimming left V 1 base short and J 0 bases short, with 10 bases between. CDR3 coding DNA: TGCAGCGTTGAAGGGGGAACAAGCTCCTACAATGAGCAGTTCTTC. Its translation: CSVEGGTSSYNEQFF.

The chain uses TRBV9 and TRBJ2-2; 8 bases map to TRBD1. Germline CDR1 is SGDLS and CDR2 is YYNGEE. V gave up 4 bases and J gave up 7 bases; unmatched junction bases: 3. This CDR3 comprises 13 residues. CDR3 DNA sequence: TGTGCCAGCAGCCTACAGGGGGGCGGGGAGCTGTTTTTT. Translated, it gives CASSLQGGGELFF. The complete variable domain, with remaining parts taken from reference TRBV9 and TRBJ2-2, reads DSGVTQTPKHLITATGQRVTLRCSPRSGDLSVYWYQQSLDQGLQFLIQYYNGEERAKGNILERFSAQQFPDLHSELNLSSLELGDSALYFCASSLQGGGELFFGEGSRLTVL.

The chain uses TRBV6-2 or TRBV6-3 and TRBJ2-6; D might be TRBD2 (5 bases). The CDR3 spans 13 residues. In germline, CDR1 is MNHEY, CDR2 SVGEGT. V was pared by 7 bases and J by 3 bases, with 7 bases between. The CDR3 spells CASTGYGANVLTF. The CDR3 DNA reads TGTGCCAGCACGGGATATGGGGCCAACGTCCTGACTTTC.

The chain combines TRBV5-4 with TRBJ2-7; 10 nucleotides agree with TRBD1. The CDR3 is made up of 13 amino acids. Trimming at V came to 3 bases and at J to 5 bases, leaving 2 bases not matched to a gene. The germline gives CDR1 SGHNT, CDR2 YYREEE (reference sequence). The CDR3 DNA sequence: TGTGCCAGCAGCTACGGGACAGGGGACGAGCAGTACTTC. Translated, it gives CASSYGTGDEQYF.

The chain is built from TRBV27 and TRBJ2-7; the D gene is possibly TRBD2 (6 bases). CDR3 length equals 15 residues. The germline V gene has CDR1 MNHEY and CDR2 SMNVEV (reference sequence). V lost 6 bases to trimming and J lost 2 bases, with 17 bases between them. The CDR3 DNA reads TGTGCCAGCAGCTCGCAAGCTGCGGGAACCTACGAGCAGTACTTC. The encoded protein is CASSSQAAGTYEQYF.

On this clonotype itself: A much larger clone lies a single base off, so this may be a read error. The V and J genes are TRBV7-9 and TRBJ2-1, with D unclear. CDR3 length: 12 residues. Germline values: CDR1 SEHNR, CDR2 FQNEAQ (reference sequence). CDR3 amino acids: CAGSLDFHEQFF. The CDR3 DNA reads as TGTGCCGGCAGCTTAGATTTTCATGAGCAGTTCTTC.

The J gene is TRBJ2-7, the V gene TRBV12-3 or TRBV12-4, with 10 bases matching TRBD1. J was trimmed by 3 bases and V by 5 bases; bases with no gene match: 10. This CDR3 region has 16 residues. This chain's CDR3 is CASSGPGQGSIYEQYF. The CDR3 bases are TGTGCCAGCAGTGGGCCGGGACAGGGGAGTATCTACGAGCAGTACTTC.

The V and J genes are TRBV3-1 and TRBJ2-5; D could derive from TRBD1 or TRBD2 (5 bases each). Germline values: CDR1 LGHDT, CDR2 YNNKEL (reference sequence). The V end was cut by 5 bases, the J end by 2 bases, with 15 bases between. This CDR3 comprises 15 residues. CDR3 nucleotides: TGTGCCAGCAGCTCCCCGGGGCAGCTACAAGAGACCCAGTACTTC. Amino acid sequence: CASSSPGQLQETQYF.

This clonotype was seen only a few times. The chain joins TRBV30 to TRBJ2-7; TRBD2 matches at 10 bases. This CDR3 has 12 residues. Germline CDR1 and CDR2: GTSNPN and SVGIG (reference sequence). V was clipped by 2 bases and J by 6 bases; unmatched bases: 1. The CDR3 sequence is CAWSLAGVEQYF. Here the CDR3 DNA reads TGTGCCTGGAGTCTAGCGGGAGTCGAGCAGTACTTC.

At least ten counts were recorded for this clonotype. The rearrangement links TRBV5-1 to TRBJ2-7; weak D call: TRBD2 (5 bases). Per the germline V gene, CDR1 is SGHRS and CDR2 is YFSETQ. The V end was cut by 3 bases, the J end by 7 bases, with 26 bases between. CDR3 size: 17 residues. CDR3 coding DNA: TGCGCCAGCAGCTCAGAATTAGGAGGAGTTCTCCCGTATGAGCAGTACTTC. Its translation: CASSSELGGVLPYEQYF.

The CDR3 nucleotides read TGTGCCAGCAGCCACACCCCCCTTGGGGTCAGCTCCTACGAGCAGTACTTC. Protein sequence: CASSHTPLGVSSYEQYF. The chain recombines TRBV14 with TRBJ2-7; no clear D gene. Per the germline V gene, CDR1 is SGHDN and CDR2 is FVKESK. The CDR3 contains 17 residues. The V gene lost 3 bases and the J gene lost 0 bases, with 18 bases spanning the gap.

This chain links TRBV25-1 with TRBJ2-5; 11 bases are a match to TRBD2. The CDR3 is 18 amino acids. The germline gives CDR1 MGHDK, CDR2 SYGVNS. V dropped 8 bases and J dropped 5; count of bases not matched to a gene: 19. In DNA form, the CDR3 reads TGTGCCAGCGCCACGGCTTTTAGCGGGAGGGCCCGGTGGGAGACCCAGTACTTC. Translating it yields CASATAFSGRARWETQYF.

V usage is TRBV6-1 and J usage is TRBJ2-4; 8 nucleotides align to TRBD1. CDR3 length: 15 residues. With V trimmed by 6 bases and J by 8 bases, 12 bases remained unmatched. Looked up from germline, CDR1 is MNHNS and CDR2 is SASEGT. Written as DNA, the CDR3 is TGTGCCAGCAGCCAAGGTGGGACAGGTCTGGACATTCAGTACTTC. It specifies CASSQGGTGLDIQYF.

This clonotype was seen many times. The chain combines TRBV12-3 or TRBV12-4 with TRBJ2-2; TRBD2 might be the D (6 bases). This CDR3 region has 14 residues. V was shortened by 6 bases and J by 8 bases, with 16 bases between the two germline ends. CDR3: CASSLSTGLGELFF. Written as DNA, the CDR3 is TGTGCCAGCAGCCTCTCCACGGGACTGGGGGAGCTGTTTTTT.

CDR3 DNA: TGTGCCATCAACGGGGGCGAAGACGAGCAGTACTTC. This gives the protein CAINGGEDEQYF. The rearrangement links TRBV10-3 to TRBJ2-7; possibly TRBD1 or TRBD2 for D (6 bases each). This CDR3 contains 12 residues. The V gene's germline CDR1 is ENHRY and CDR2 SYGVKD. V lost 7 bases and J 5 bases, leaving 12 bases between the germline ends.

This clonotype occurred a few times. V usage is TRBV7-2 and J usage is TRBJ2-6, with 7 bases fitting TRBD2. The J segment lost 0 bases and the V segment lost 5 bases, leaving 7 bases of the junction unmatched. The CDR3 loop spans 17 amino acids. CDR1 and CDR2 (germline): SGHTA, FQGNSA. The CDR3 bases are TGTGCCAGCAGCCAAATTGGGGGGGGCTCTGGGGCCAACGTCCTGACTTTC. This gives the protein CASSQIGGGSGANVLTF.

The rearrangement links TRBV20-1 to TRBJ1-2, with D uncertain. With 6 bases removed from V and 8 bases from J, the gap between germline ends came to 22 bases. Looked up from germline, CDR1 is DFQATT and CDR2 is SNEGSKA (reference sequence). This CDR3 spans 14 amino acids. This CDR3 reads CSAHLGRLRKGYTF. CDR3 bases: TGCAGTGCCCACCTAGGCCGATTAAGGAAAGGCTACACCTTC.

The chain has TRBV5-5 and TRBJ2-2; 11 bases are shared with TRBD1. The CDR3 consists of 15 residues. The germline V gene encodes CDR1 SGHKS and CDR2 YYEKEE (reference sequence). V lost 4 bases to trimming and J lost 7 bases; unmatched junction nucleotides: 6. CDR3 sequence: CASSPGQGVVGELFF. Here the CDR3 DNA reads TGTGCCAGCAGCCCGGGACAGGGGGTAGTCGGGGAGCTGTTTTTT.

V and J are TRBV29-1 and TRBJ2-1, with 10 bases aligning to TRBD1. With V trimmed by 5 bases and J by 8 bases, 12 bases remained unmatched. CDR3 length: 15 amino acids. Looked up from germline, CDR1 is SQVTM and CDR2 is ANQGSEA. This CDR3 is CSVPSTGGRVDEQFF. The DNA for the CDR3 is TGCAGCGTTCCCTCGACAGGGGGCAGGGTGGATGAGCAGTTCTTC.

This clonotype was picked up many times. The V and J genes are TRBV12-3 or TRBV12-4 and TRBJ1-5; 8 bases are shared with TRBD1. J lost 5 bases, V lost 6 bases, and 15 bases had no gene match. The CDR3 consists of 17 residues. The CDR3 nucleotides are TGTGCCAGCAGCCCACCAGGGACAGGCCAAAAATATCAGCCCCAGCATTTT. It specifies CASSPPGTGQKYQPQHF.

The table lists this clonotype with a few counts. The rearrangement uses TRBV11-3 and TRBJ1-5; D is ambiguous. The V gene lost 5 bases and the J gene lost 1 base, with 15 bases spanning the gap. This CDR3 has 16 amino acids. Germline V gene lookup returns CDR1 SGHNT and CDR2 YENEEA. In DNA form, the CDR3 reads TGTGCCAGCAGCCCACGATGGATGGCAAGCAATCAGCCCCAGCATTTT. This encodes CASSPRWMASNQPQHF.

V gene TRBV11-1 combines with J gene TRBJ2-3, with 7 bases aligning to TRBD1. The CDR3 has 15 residues. Germline lookup yields CDR1 SGHAT and CDR2 FQDESV (reference sequence). V trimming: 5 bases; J trimming: 2 bases; junction bases outside the gene matches: 7. Here the CDR3 reads CASSEGQLATDTQYF. The CDR3 DNA follows: TGTGCCAGCAGCGAGGGACAGCTCGCCACAGATACGCAGTATTTT. Full variable domain (remainder filled in from reference TRBV11-1 and TRBJ2-3): EAEVAQSPRYKITEKSQAVAFWCDPISGHATLYWYRQILGQGPELLVQFQDESVVDDSQLPKDRFSAERLKGVDSTLKIQPAELGDSAMYLCASSEGQLATDTQYFGPGTRLTVL.

This clonotype occurred many times. CDR3 DNA sequence: TGCAGCGTTGCTATCCGGGACAGTCCTCTCTACGAGCAGTACTTC. It encodes CSVAIRDSPLYEQYF. The genes are TRBV29-1 and TRBJ2-7, with TRBD1 identical over 7 bases. V dropped 4 bases and J dropped 3; count of bases not matched to a gene: 12. The germline V gene has CDR1 SQVTM and CDR2 ANQGSEA. The CDR3 sequence is 15 residues long.

The CDR3 region has the DNA TGTGCCAGCAGCTTCGGGACGGGAGCTGAAGCTTTCTTT. Its protein is CASSFGTGAEAFF. V and J are TRBV7-9 and TRBJ1-1, with D perhaps matching TRBD1 (5 bases). The CDR3 runs 13 residues. Trimming took 3 bases from V and 6 from J, leaving 11 bases between them. Germline assignment: CDR1 SEHNR and CDR2 FQNEAQ (reference sequence).

This clonotype was detected only a few times. In nucleotides, the CDR3 is TGTGCCAGCAGCTTAGTTCGTTATAATTCACCCCTCCACTTT. Encoded protein: CASSLVRYNSPLHF. This rearrangement joins TRBV7-2 to TRBJ1-6; D is uncertain. Germline V gene data show CDR1 as SGHTA and CDR2 as FQGNSA. V gave up 1 base and J gave up 4 bases, with 5 bases separating them. The CDR3 sequence is 14 residues long.

The J gene is TRBJ2-3, the V gene TRBV7-2; tentatively, D is TRBD1 (6 bases). Trimming took 1 base from V and 3 from J, leaving 11 bases between them. Germline V gene lookup returns CDR1 SGHTA and CDR2 FQGNSA. The CDR3 contains 15 residues. CDR3 coding DNA: TGTGCCAGCAGCTTAGTAGGACAGAAAACAGATACGCAGTATTTT. Translation: CASSLVGQKTDTQYF. The variable domain in full, with the rest retrieved from reference TRBV7-2 and TRBJ2-3, is GAGVSQSPSNKVTEKGKDVELRCDPISGHTALYWYRQSLGQGLEFLIYFQGNSAPDKSGLPSDRFSAERTGGSVSTLTIQRTQQEDSAVYLCASSLVGQKTDTQYFGPGTRLTVL.

The rearrangement joins TRBV10-3 to TRBJ2-5, with TRBD1 matching 7 bases. The CDR3 covers 17 residues. The germline gives CDR1 ENHRY, CDR2 SYGVKD. The J segment lost 6 bases and the V segment lost 0 bases, leaving 13 bases of the junction unmatched. CDR3 DNA: TGTGCCATCAGTGAGTCGACTCTCGACAGGGAGAAGAAGACCCAGTACTTC. Translated, it gives CAISESTLDREKKTQYF.

This clonotype has at least ten counts. V gene TRBV7-9 combines with J gene TRBJ2-7; D ambiguous. Looked up from germline, CDR1 is SEHNR and CDR2 is FQNEAQ (reference sequence). The CDR3 is made up of 14 amino acids. V lost 5 bases, J lost 3 bases, and 14 bases lay in between. The CDR3 nucleotides read TGTGCCAGCAGCCACGCCCCGAAGAACTACGAGCAGTACTTC. Protein sequence: CASSHAPKNYEQYF.